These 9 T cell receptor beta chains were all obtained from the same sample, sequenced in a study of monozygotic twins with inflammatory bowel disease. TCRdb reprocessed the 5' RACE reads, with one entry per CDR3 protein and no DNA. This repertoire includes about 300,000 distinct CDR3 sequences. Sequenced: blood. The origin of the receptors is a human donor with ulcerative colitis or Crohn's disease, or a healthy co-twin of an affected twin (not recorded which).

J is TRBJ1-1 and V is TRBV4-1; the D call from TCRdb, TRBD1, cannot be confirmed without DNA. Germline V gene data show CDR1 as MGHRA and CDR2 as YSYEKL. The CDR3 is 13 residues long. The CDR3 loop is CASSQPRQGEAFF.

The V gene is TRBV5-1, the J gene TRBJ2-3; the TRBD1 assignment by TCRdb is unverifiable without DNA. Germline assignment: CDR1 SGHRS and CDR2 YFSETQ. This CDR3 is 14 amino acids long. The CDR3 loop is CASSLDREGDTQYF.

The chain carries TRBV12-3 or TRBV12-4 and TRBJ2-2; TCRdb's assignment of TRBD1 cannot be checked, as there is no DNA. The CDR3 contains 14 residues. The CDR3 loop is CASSLLRGHGELFF.

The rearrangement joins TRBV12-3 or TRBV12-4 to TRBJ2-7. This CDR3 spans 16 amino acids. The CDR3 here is CASTVGDGGVAYEQYF.

This chain's CDR3 is CASSYRTNTGELFF. The chain links TRBV6-5 to TRBJ2-2. Looked up from germline, CDR1 is MNHEY and CDR2 is SVGAGI. The CDR3 covers 14 residues.

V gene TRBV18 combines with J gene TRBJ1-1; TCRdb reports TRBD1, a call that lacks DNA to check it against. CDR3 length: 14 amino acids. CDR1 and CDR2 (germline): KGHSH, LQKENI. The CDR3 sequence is CASSPGPGNTEAFF.

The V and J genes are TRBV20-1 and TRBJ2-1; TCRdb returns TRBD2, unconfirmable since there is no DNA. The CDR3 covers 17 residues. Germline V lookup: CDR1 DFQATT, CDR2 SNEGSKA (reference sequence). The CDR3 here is CSARQRGSTSSYNEQFF.

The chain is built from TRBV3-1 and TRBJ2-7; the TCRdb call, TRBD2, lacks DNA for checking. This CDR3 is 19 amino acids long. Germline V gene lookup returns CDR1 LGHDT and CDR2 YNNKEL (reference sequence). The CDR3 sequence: CASSQRRSTWRAGSYEQYF.

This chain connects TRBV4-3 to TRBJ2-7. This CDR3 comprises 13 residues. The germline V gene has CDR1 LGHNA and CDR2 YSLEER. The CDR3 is CASSERISYEQYF.